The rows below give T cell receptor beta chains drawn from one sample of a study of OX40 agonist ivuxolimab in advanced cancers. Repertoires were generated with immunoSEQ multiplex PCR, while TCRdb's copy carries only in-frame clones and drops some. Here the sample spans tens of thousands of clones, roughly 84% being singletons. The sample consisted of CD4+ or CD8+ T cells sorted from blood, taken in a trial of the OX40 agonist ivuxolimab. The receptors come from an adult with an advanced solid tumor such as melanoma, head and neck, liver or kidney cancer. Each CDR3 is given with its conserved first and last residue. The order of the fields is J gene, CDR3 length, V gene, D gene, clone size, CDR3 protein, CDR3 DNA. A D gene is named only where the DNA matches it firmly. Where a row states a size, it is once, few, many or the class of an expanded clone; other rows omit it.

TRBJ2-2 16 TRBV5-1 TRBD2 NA CASSQVGTSGTGELFF TGCGCCAGCAGCCAGGTGGGGACTAGCGGGACCGGGGAGCTGTTTTTT
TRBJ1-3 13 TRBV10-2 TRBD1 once CASSTGDGNTIYF TGCGCCAGCAGCACAGGGGATGGAAACACCATATATTTT
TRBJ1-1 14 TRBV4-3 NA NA CASSQDVVNTEAFF TGCGCCAGCAGCCAAGATGTGGTGAACACTGAAGCTTTCTTT
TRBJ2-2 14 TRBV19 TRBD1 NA CAGSRTGEAGELFF TGTGCCGGATCGAGGACAGGGGAGGCCGGGGAGCTGTTTTTT
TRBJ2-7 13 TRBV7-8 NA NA CASTGRATYEQYF TGTGCCAGCACGGGTAGGGCCACCTACGAGCAGTACTTC
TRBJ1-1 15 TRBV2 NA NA CASSEARRGNTEAFF TGTGCCAGCAGTGAAGCCCGGCGGGGAAACACTGAAGCTTTCTTT
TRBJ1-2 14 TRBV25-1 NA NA CASSKGGEYYGYTF TGTGCCAGCAGTAAGGGGGGCGAATACTATGGCTACACCTTC
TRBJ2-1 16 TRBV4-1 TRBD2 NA CASSPGLAGLHHEQFF TGCGCCAGCAGCCCCGGACTAGCGGGACTACATCATGAGCAGTTCTTC
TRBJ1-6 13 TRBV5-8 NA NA CASDTRQMITLHF TGTGCCAGCGACACTCGACAGATGATCACCCTCCACTTT
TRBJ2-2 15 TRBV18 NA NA CASSPGGLGAGELFF TGTGCCAGCTCACCAGGGGGCCTTGGTGCCGGGGAGCTGTTTTTT
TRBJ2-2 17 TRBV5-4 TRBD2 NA CASSPGTSGRDTGELFF TGTGCCAGCAGCCCCGGGACTAGCGGGAGGGACACCGGGGAGCTGTTTTTT
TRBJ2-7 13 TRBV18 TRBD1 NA CASSLDRVNEQYF TGTGCCAGCTCACTGGACAGGGTCAACGAGCAGTACTTC
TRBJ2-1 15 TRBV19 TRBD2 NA CASMPGTSGINEQFF TGTGCCAGTATGCCCGGGACTAGCGGGATCAATGAGCAGTTCTTC
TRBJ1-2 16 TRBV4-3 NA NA CASSQEWAQNGYGYTF TGCGCCAGCAGCCAAGAGTGGGCACAGAACGGCTATGGCTACACCTTC
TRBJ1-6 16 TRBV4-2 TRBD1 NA CASSVDRNSYNSPLHF TGTGCCAGCAGCGTGGACAGGAACTCCTATAATTCACCCCTCCACTTT
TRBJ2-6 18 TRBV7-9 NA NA CASRSWGAAFSGANVLTF TGTGCCAGCAGGTCGTGGGGGGCCGCCTTCTCTGGGGCCAACGTCCTGACTTTC
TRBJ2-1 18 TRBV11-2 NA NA CASSSLGASLDAGHEQFF TGTGCCAGCAGCTCCCTCGGAGCCTCGCTAGACGCAGGGCATGAGCAGTTCTTC
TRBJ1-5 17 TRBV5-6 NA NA CASSSLSDSPSNQPQHF TGTGCCAGCAGTTCCCTGTCGGACAGCCCGAGCAATCAGCCCCAGCATTTT
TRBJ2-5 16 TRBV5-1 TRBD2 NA CASSLDPAGVQETQYF TGCGCCAGCAGCTTGGACCCAGCGGGAGTACAAGAGACCCAGTACTTC
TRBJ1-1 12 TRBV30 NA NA CASGRVNTEAFF TGTGCCTCAGGACGGGTGAACACTGAAGCTTTCTTT
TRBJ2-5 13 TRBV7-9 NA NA CASSLNERETQYF TGTGCCAGCAGCTTAAACGAAAGGGAGACCCAGTACTTC
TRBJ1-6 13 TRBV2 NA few CASSEGYNSPLHF TGTGCCAGCAGTGAAGGCTATAATTCACCCCTCCACTTT
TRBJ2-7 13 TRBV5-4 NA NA CASSSQDHYEQYF TGTGCCAGCAGCTCTCAGGATCACTACGAGCAGTACTTC
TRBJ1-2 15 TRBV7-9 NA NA CASSLEQRANYGYTF TGTGCCAGCAGCTTAGAACAGCGAGCTAACTATGGCTACACCTTC
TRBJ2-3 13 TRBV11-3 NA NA CASRPSGTDTQYF TGTGCCAGCAGGCCTTCGGGCACAGATACGCAGTATTTT
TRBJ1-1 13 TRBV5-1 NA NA CASSLDLTTEAFF TGCGCCAGCAGCTTAGACTTGACCACTGAAGCTTTCTTT
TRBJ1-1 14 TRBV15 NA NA CATSRDRRVPEAFF TGTGCCACCAGCAGGGATCGCAGGGTGCCTGAAGCTTTCTTT
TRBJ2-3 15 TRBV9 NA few CASSAGWGSTDTQYF TGTGCCAGCAGCGCCGGCTGGGGTAGCACAGATACGCAGTATTTT
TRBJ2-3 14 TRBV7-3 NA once CASSLGLSTDTQYF TGTGCCAGCAGCTTAGGGCTAAGCACAGATACGCAGTATTTT
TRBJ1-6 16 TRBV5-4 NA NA CASSLVGGPYNSPLHF TGTGCCAGCAGCTTGGTTGGGGGCCCCTATAATTCACCCCTCCACTTT
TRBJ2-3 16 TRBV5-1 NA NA CASCPGLDPSTDTQYF TGCGCCAGTTGTCCGGGACTCGACCCTAGCACAGATACGCAGTATTTT
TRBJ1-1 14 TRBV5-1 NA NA CASSLEDPFSEAFF TGCGCCAGCAGCTTGGAGGATCCTTTCTCTGAAGCTTTCTTT
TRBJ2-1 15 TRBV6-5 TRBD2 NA CASTQDSGRGNEQFF TGTGCCAGCACCCAGGATAGCGGGAGAGGTAATGAGCAGTTCTTC
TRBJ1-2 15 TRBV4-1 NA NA CASSQEATLPGGYTF TGCGCCAGCAGCCAAGAGGCGACTCTCCCGGGTGGCTACACCTTC
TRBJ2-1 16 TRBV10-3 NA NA CAISESYRGGYNEQFF TGTGCCATCAGTGAGTCCTACAGGGGAGGCTACAATGAGCAGTTCTTC
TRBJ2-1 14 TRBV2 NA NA CASRQDSGTNEQFF TGTGCCAGCAGGCAGGACAGTGGAACGAATGAGCAGTTCTTC
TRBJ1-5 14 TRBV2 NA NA CASSEDRGNQPQHF TGTGCCAGCAGTGAAGACAGGGGCAATCAGCCCCAGCATTTT
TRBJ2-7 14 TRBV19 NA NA CASSIRVAMGEQYF TGTGCCAGTAGTATCAGGGTCGCAATGGGCGAGCAGTACTTC
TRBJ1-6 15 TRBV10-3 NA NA CAINAESSYNSPLHF TGTGCCATCAATGCAGAGAGCTCCTATAATTCACCCCTCCACTTT
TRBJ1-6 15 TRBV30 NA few CAWSVDPRDFSPLHF TGTGCCTGGAGTGTAGACCCCCGGGATTTTTCACCCCTCCACTTT
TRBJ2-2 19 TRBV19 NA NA CASSIPSDRTRYRTGELFF TGTGCCAGTAGTATACCCTCGGACAGAACAAGATATCGCACCGGGGAGCTGTTTTTT
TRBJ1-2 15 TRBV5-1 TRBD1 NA CASSLVLGGANGYTF TGCGCCAGCAGCTTGGTTTTAGGGGGCGCCAATGGCTACACCTTC
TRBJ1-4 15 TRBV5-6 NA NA CASGTIQGANEKLFF TGTGCCAGCGGAACCATACAGGGAGCTAATGAAAAACTGTTTTTT
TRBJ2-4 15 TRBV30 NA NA CAWSPGILAKNIQYF TGTGCCTGGAGTCCAGGTATACTAGCCAAAAACATTCAGTACTTC
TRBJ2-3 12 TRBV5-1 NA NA CASSLEVDTQYF TGCGCCAGCAGCTTGGAGGTTGATACGCAGTATTTT
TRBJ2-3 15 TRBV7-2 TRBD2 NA CASSSSSGGTDTQYF TGTGCCAGCAGCTCCTCTAGCGGGGGGACAGATACGCAGTATTTT
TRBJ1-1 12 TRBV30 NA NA CAWSVRHTEAFF TGTGCCTGGAGTGTACGGCACACTGAAGCTTTCTTT
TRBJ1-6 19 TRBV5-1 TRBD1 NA CASSPGQSLMSSYNSPLHF TGCGCCAGCAGCCCGGGACAGTCGTTGATGAGCTCCTATAATTCACCCCTCCACTTT
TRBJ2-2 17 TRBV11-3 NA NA CASSFRFQGPWGGELFF TGTGCCAGCAGCTTTAGATTTCAGGGCCCCTGGGGCGGGGAGCTGTTTTTT
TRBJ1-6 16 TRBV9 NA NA CASSVVAGSHNSPLHF TGTGCCAGCAGCGTAGTGGCAGGGTCGCATAATTCACCCCTCCACTTT
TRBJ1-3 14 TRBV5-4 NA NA CASSLGASGNTIYF TGTGCCAGCAGCTTGGGGGCATCTGGAAACACCATATATTTT
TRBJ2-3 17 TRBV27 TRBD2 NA CASSPGGLAGVVDTQYF TGTGCCAGCAGCCCCGGTGGACTAGCGGGAGTGGTGGATACGCAGTATTTT
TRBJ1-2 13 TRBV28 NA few CASTPRPDYGYTF TGTGCCAGCACCCCCCGACCGGACTATGGCTACACCTTC
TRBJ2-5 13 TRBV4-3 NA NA CASSRARLETQYF TGCGCCAGCAGCCGGGCTAGACTAGAGACCCAGTACTTC
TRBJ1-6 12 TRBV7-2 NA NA CASSLGGSPLHF TGTGCCAGCAGCTTAGGAGGTTCACCCCTCCACTTT
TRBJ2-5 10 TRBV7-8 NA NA CASSPRTQYF TGTGCCAGCAGCCCCCGGACCCAGTACTTC
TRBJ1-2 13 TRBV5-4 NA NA CASSLPDRYGYTF TGTGCCAGCAGCCTACCCGACAGGTATGGCTACACCTTC
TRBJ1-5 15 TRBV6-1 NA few CASSEAPREDRPQHF TGTGCCAGCAGTGAAGCGCCTAGGGAGGACCGGCCCCAGCATTTT
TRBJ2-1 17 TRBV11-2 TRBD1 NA CASSLVHGTDSYNEQFF TGTGCCAGCAGCTTAGTCCACGGGACAGACTCCTACAATGAGCAGTTCTTC